The 7 T cell receptor beta chains presented below share a single source sample, sequenced in a study of response to subunit inactivated influenza vaccine. TCRdb passed the RT-PCR reads through MiXCR, listing each CDR3 protein once. The table includes about 530,000 distinct CDR3 sequences, approximately 12% detected once. Material: PBMCs from blood, obtained on the day of vaccination. The receptors come from a man in his fifties who received an inactivated influenza vaccine.

This clonotype was detected a few times. The gene calls are TRBV7-2 and TRBJ2-2, with D perhaps TRBD2 (5 bases). Trimming pared 5 bases from V and 7 bases from J, leaving 11 bases between. This CDR3 comprises 13 residues. Germline V lookup: CDR1 SGHTA, CDR2 FQGNSA. The DNA of the CDR3 is TGTGCCAGCAGCCCTGAGAGGGACGGGGAGCTGTTTTTT. Translation: CASSPERDGELFF.

The chain employs TRBV25-1 and TRBJ2-3; possibly TRBD1 for D (6 bases). The V gene's germline CDR1 is MGHDK and CDR2 SYGVNS. With 1 base removed from V and 2 bases from J, the gap between germline ends came to 16 bases. This CDR3 has 17 amino acids. This chain's CDR3 is CASSEFGAGAPTDTQYF. In DNA, the CDR3 is TGTGCCAGCAGTGAATTCGGGGCAGGGGCTCCCACAGATACGCAGTATTTT.

This clonotype appeared a few times. CDR3 bases: TGTGCCATCAGTGAGGGAGGGAAAGAGACCCAGTACTTC. Protein sequence: CAISEGGKETQYF. This chain links TRBV10-3 with TRBJ2-5; TRBD2 is a possible D gene (6 bases). Deletions cut 2 bases from V and 3 bases from J, with 7 bases between. Germline V lookup: CDR1 ENHRY, CDR2 SYGVKD. This CDR3 comprises 13 residues.

This clonotype was seen a few times. The CDR3 spells CASSPFQTGVEETQYF. CDR3 coding DNA: TGTGCCAGCTCACCATTTCAGACAGGGGTGGAAGAGACCCAGTACTTC. This chain connects TRBV18 to TRBJ2-5, with 8 bases fitting TRBD1. Germline CDR1 reads KGHSH; CDR2 reads LQKENI. V shed 2 bases, J shed 3 bases, and the junction held 8 bases outside the gene matches. This CDR3 is built from 16 residues.

Ten or more counts support this clonotype. This chain connects TRBV12-3 or TRBV12-4 to TRBJ1-4, with 7 bases identical to TRBD1. V lost 6 bases and J lost 4; bases outside the gene matches: 5. This CDR3 comprises 14 residues. The CDR3 DNA sequence: TGTGCCAGCAGATCGACAGGGAATAATGAAAAACTGTTTTTT. Amino acid sequence: CASRSTGNNEKLFF.

The rearrangement uses TRBV20-1 and TRBJ1-6; TRBD1 is a possible D gene (6 bases). This CDR3 comprises 17 residues. Trimming cost V 0 bases and J 2 bases, with 14 bases left between them. Germline V CDR1 and CDR2: DFQATT, SNEGSKA (reference sequence). The CDR3 DNA reads as TGCAGTGCTAGAGAGGGCCAAACAGGGACCTATAATTCACCCCTCCACTTT. Amino acid sequence: CSAREGQTGTYNSPLHF.

This clonotype was recorded many times. The chain joins TRBV4-2 to TRBJ2-7; D call uncertain. Germline V gives CDR1 LGHNA, CDR2 YNFKEQ. V dropped 0 bases and J dropped 1 base, with 10 bases sitting between them. The CDR3 extends over 15 amino acids. The chain's CDR3 is CASSQDPSASYEQYF. CDR3 DNA: TGTGCCAGCAGCCAAGATCCCAGTGCATCCTACGAGCAGTACTTC.